One and the same sample provided the 21 T cell receptor beta chains below, sequenced in a study of T cell repertoires in cytomegalovirus infection. For these receptors, no antigen is known. Using its own MiXCR run on the reads, TCRdb lists one record per CDR3 protein. The profile shows some 920,000 distinct CDR3 sequences, 31% of them singletons. Here the sequenced sample was cultured CD8+ T cells from PBMCs, taken from culture after CMV antigen stimulation. These receptors all come from a human donor in good health (CMV status not recorded). Some clones in this sample may be carry-over from other donors' samples.

To note about this clonotype: Just one base apart from a much larger clone, this may be a read error. The CDR3 DNA follows: TGTGTCAGCAGCTCCCTTAGCCCTCCCCCAGATACGCAGTATTTT. Encoded protein: CVSSSLSPPPDTQYF. The chain has TRBV7-2 and TRBJ2-3; D gene ambiguous. Germline CDR1 and CDR2: SGHTA and FQGNSA. This CDR3 has 15 amino acids.

This clonotype was seen ten or more times. V and J are TRBV7-2 and TRBJ2-2, with D hard to call. The CDR3 spans 15 residues. Germline-derived CDR1 and CDR2 are SGHTA and FQGNSA. The V end lost 3 bases, the J end lost 5 bases, and 13 bases lay between the germline ends. Here the CDR3 reads CASSFKVMATGELFF. The CDR3 coding sequence is TGTGCCAGCAGCTTTAAGGTGATGGCGACCGGGGAGCTGTTTTTT.

This clonotype was counted at least ten times. The gene calls are TRBV6-6 and TRBJ1-6; D might be TRBD1 (5 bases). V lost 5 bases, J lost 5 bases, and 22 bases lay in between. CDR1 MNHNY and CDR2 SVGAGI come from the germline V gene (reference sequence). This CDR3 contains 18 residues. In DNA, the CDR3 is TGTGCCAGCAGTATCACCTTAATACCGGGACTTGATAATTCACCCCTCCACTTT. Its translation: CASSITLIPGLDNSPLHF.

A note on this clonotype: The junction departs from the called germline gene at one end, perhaps through a read error. The chain uses TRBV7-6 and TRBJ2-6; D ambiguous. Looked up from germline, CDR1 is SGHVS and CDR2 is FNYEAQ. This CDR3 is built from 16 residues. For the CDR3, the DNA is TGTGTCAGCAGCTTAGAAGCTAACTCTGGGGCCAACGTCCTGACTTTC. It specifies CVSSLEANSGANVLTF.

This clonotype was seen more than once but under ten times. V and J are TRBV7-9 and TRBJ1-1; 7 bases are shared with TRBD1. The CDR3 is made up of 13 amino acids. From germline, CDR1 is SEHNR and CDR2 FQNEAQ (reference sequence). Germline trimming cut 5 bases from V and 4 bases from J; bases unmatched to any gene: 4. CDR3 sequence (DNA): TGTGCCAGCAGCGTAAACAGGGGCACTGAAGCTTTCTTT. Its protein product is CASSVNRGTEAFF.

The chain combines TRBV5-1 with TRBJ2-1; 8 bases are shared with TRBD1. Losses at the gene ends were 10 bases for V and 8 bases for J; bases not matched to a gene: 8. The CDR3 contains 12 residues. The germline CDR1 and CDR2 sequences are SGHRS and YFSETQ. The CDR3 spells CAGRGQGDEQFF. CDR3 coding DNA: TGCGCCGGTCGAGGACAGGGCGATGAGCAGTTCTTC.

The rearrangement joins TRBV27 to TRBJ1-5; the match to TRBD1 covers 8 bases. This CDR3 contains 15 residues. Trimming cost V 5 bases and J 9 bases; bases outside gene matches: 12. CDR1 and CDR2 from the germline V gene are MNHEY and SMNVEV (reference sequence). CDR3 sequence reads: CASSPTGETLGPQHF. DNA of the CDR3: TGTGCCAGCAGTCCGACAGGGGAAACCTTGGGGCCCCAGCATTTT.

The chain carries TRBV27 and TRBJ2-1; tentatively, D is TRBD2 (7 bases). Germline values: CDR1 MNHEY, CDR2 SMNVEV (reference sequence). The CDR3 extends over 13 amino acids. The germline V and J ends were trimmed by 8 bases and 6 bases, with 14 bases remaining between them. The CDR3 sequence is CASRGAGPNEQFF. CDR3 DNA sequence: TGTGCCAGCCGGGGGGCGGGACCCAATGAGCAGTTCTTC.

This clonotype appeared a few times. This sequence joins TRBV7-2 and TRBJ2-7; TRBD1 aligns across 8 bases. Trimming removed 3 bases from V and 5 bases from J; junction bases left unmatched: 3. CDR3 length equals 13 residues. CDR1 is SGHTA and CDR2 is FQGNSA in the germline V gene. CDR3 nucleotide sequence: TGTGCCAGCAGCTTGACAGGGGCCGACGAGCAGTACTTC. The encoded protein is CASSLTGADEQYF.

This clonotype was counted at least ten times. The chain combines TRBV7-9 with TRBJ2-3, with D perhaps given as TRBD1 or TRBD2 (5 bases each). The CDR3 has 17 amino acids. V was trimmed by 4 bases and J by 7 bases, leaving 24 bases between them. CDR1 is SEHNR and CDR2 is FQNEAQ in the germline V gene (reference sequence). The CDR3 DNA sequence: TGTGCCAGCAGCTCTTCCCTCCTGGGACGGCTCCCGAATACGCAGTATTTT. Encoded protein: CASSSSLLGRLPNTQYF. The full variable domain, its missing parts supplied by reference TRBV7-9 and TRBJ2-3, is DTGVSQNPRHKITKRGQNVTFRCDPISEHNRLYWYRQTLGQGPEFLTYFQNEAQLEKSRLLSDRFSAERPKGSFSTLEIQRTEQGDSAMYLCASSSSLLGRLPNTQYFGPGTRLTVL.

This chain connects TRBV19 to TRBJ1-5; TRBD1 agrees at 9 bases. V trimming: 3 bases; J trimming: 0 bases; junction bases outside the gene matches: 6. Germline-derived CDR1 and CDR2 are LNHDA and SQIVND (reference sequence). CDR3 size: 17 residues. CDR3 region: CASSMRTGDYSNQPQHF. Here the CDR3 DNA reads TGTGCCAGTAGTATGCGGACAGGGGATTATAGCAATCAGCCCCAGCATTTT.

The chain is built from TRBV18 and TRBJ2-7; 8 bases are shared with TRBD1. Germline CDR1 and CDR2: KGHSH and LQKENI. The CDR3 length is 15 residues. The ends lost 3 bases at V and 4 bases at J; junction bases unmatched: 8. The CDR3 here is CASSPPTGVEYEQYF. The CDR3 DNA sequence: TGTGCCAGCTCACCCCCGACAGGGGTAGAATACGAGCAGTACTTC.

V gene TRBV7-9 combines with J gene TRBJ2-7; TRBD2 might be the D (6 bases). Germline CDR1 and CDR2: SEHNR and FQNEAQ (reference sequence). This CDR3 contains 15 residues. The V end was cut by 1 base, the J end by 0 bases, with 10 bases between. CDR3 nucleotide sequence: TGTGCCAGCAGCTTAGGGGCGGGGAACTCCTACGAGCAGTACTTC. Protein sequence: CASSLGAGNSYEQYF.

This chain connects TRBV10-2 to TRBJ1-2, with 8 positions matching TRBD1. Germline CDR1 reads WSHSY; CDR2 reads SAAADI. With 4 bases clipped from V and 5 bases from J, the junction kept 6 bases outside the gene matches. The CDR3 contains 14 residues. CDR3 sequence reads: CASSVGTGPYGYTF. The CDR3 DNA reads TGCGCCAGCAGTGTTGGGACAGGTCCATATGGCTACACCTTC.

The V and J genes are TRBV12-3 or TRBV12-4 and TRBJ1-1; possible D gene TRBD1, 5 bases. Deletions cut 1 base from V and 4 bases from J, with 10 bases between. The CDR3 consists of 14 residues. The chain's CDR3 is CASSLVGGTTEAFF. CDR3 sequence (DNA): TGTGCCAGCAGTTTAGTGGGGGGAACCACTGAAGCTTTCTTT.

The genes are TRBV7-6 and TRBJ2-3; maybe TRBD2 (5 bases). Trimming took off 3 bases at V and 0 bases at J, with 13 bases between the two ends. The germline V gene encodes CDR1 SGHVS and CDR2 FNYEAQ. This CDR3 has 16 residues. The chain's CDR3 is CASSFKLDSSTDTQYF. The CDR3 DNA reads as TGTGCCAGCAGCTTCAAACTAGACTCTAGCACAGATACGCAGTATTTT.

This clonotype has a handful of counts. The V gene is TRBV19, the J gene TRBJ1-2; D is undetermined. The CDR3 is made up of 16 amino acids. Germline lookup yields CDR1 LNHDA and CDR2 SQIVND (reference sequence). The V end lost 2 bases, the J end lost 2 bases, and 15 bases lay between the germline ends. Here the CDR3 reads CASSIYDSRPNYGYTF. CDR3 sequence (DNA): TGTGCCAGTAGTATATATGACTCCCGCCCCAACTATGGCTACACCTTC.

This clonotype was recorded a few times. The genes are TRBV7-8 and TRBJ1-5, with no clear D. Germline V gene lookup returns CDR1 SGHVS and CDR2 FQNEAQ. The germline V and J ends were trimmed by 0 bases and 5 bases, with 14 bases remaining between them. This CDR3 has 16 amino acids. For the CDR3, the DNA is TGTGCCAGCAGCTTAGCGGCAGAAGCTTTTTATCAGCCCCAGCATTTT. This encodes CASSLAAEAFYQPQHF. The full variable domain, rest sourced from reference TRBV7-8 and TRBJ1-5, is GAGVSQSPRYKVAKRGQDVALRCDPISGHVSLFWYQQALGQGPEFLTYFQNEAQLDKSGLPSDRFFAERPEGSVSTLKIQRTQQEDSAVYLCASSLAAEAFYQPQHFGDGTRLSIL.

The chain is built from TRBV6-5 and TRBJ2-5, with TRBD2 identical over 12 bases. The V gene end was trimmed by 4 bases and the J gene end by 3 bases; junction bases not matched to a gene: 6. Germline V gives CDR1 MNHEY, CDR2 SVGAGI. The CDR3 contains 16 residues. Written as DNA, the CDR3 is TGTGCCAGCAGTTTCAGGACTAGCGGGGATAAAGAGACCCAGTACTTC. Translating gives CASSFRTSGDKETQYF.

The gene calls are TRBV6-8 and TRBJ2-2; the match to TRBD2 covers 13 bases. Per the germline V gene, CDR1 is MNHGY and CDR2 is SAAAGT. This CDR3 contains 20 residues. V trimming: 6 bases; J trimming: 7 bases; junction bases outside the gene matches: 20. The CDR3 reads CASRFYWRGTSGATGGELFF. CDR3 nucleotides: TGTGCCAGCAGATTCTACTGGCGGGGGACTAGCGGGGCGACCGGCGGGGAGCTGTTTTTT.

CDR3 in DNA: TGTGCCAGCAGCTTTTTCGAGCGGGGGAGCACAGATACGCAGTATTTT. Protein: CASSFFERGSTDTQYF. The chain uses TRBV7-9 and TRBJ2-3; 8 bases fit TRBD2. This CDR3 is 16 amino acids long. The ends lost 3 bases at V and 0 bases at J; junction bases unmatched: 5. CDR1 is SEHNR, CDR2 FQNEAQ, per germline (reference sequence).